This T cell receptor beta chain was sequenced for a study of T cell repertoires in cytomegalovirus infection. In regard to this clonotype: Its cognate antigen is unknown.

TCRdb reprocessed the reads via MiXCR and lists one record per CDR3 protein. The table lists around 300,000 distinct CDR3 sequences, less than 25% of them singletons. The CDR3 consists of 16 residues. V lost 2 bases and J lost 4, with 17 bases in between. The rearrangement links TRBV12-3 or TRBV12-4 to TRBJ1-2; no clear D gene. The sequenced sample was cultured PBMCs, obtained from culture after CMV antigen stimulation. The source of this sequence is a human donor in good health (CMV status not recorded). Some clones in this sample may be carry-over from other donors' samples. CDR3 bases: TGTGCCAGCAGTTTATGGCCGGAGCTCGAACTCTATGGCTACACCTTC. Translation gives CASSLWPELELYGYTF.